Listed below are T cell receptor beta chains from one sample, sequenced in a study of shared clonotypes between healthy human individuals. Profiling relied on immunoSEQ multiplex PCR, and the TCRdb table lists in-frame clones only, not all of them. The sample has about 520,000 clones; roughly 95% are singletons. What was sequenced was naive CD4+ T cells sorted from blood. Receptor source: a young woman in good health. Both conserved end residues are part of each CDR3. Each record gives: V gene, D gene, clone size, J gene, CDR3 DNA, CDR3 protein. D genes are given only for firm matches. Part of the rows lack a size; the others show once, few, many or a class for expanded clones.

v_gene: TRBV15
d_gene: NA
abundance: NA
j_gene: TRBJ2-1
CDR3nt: TGTGCCACCAGCAGAGATTTCGTACGGCAGGGAAGATACAATGAGCAGTTCTTC
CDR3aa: CATSRDFVRQGRYNEQFF

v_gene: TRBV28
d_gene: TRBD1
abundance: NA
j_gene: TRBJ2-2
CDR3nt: TGTGCCAGCAAAGACAGGGTTCCCGGGGAGCTGTTTTTT
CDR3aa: CASKDRVPGELFF

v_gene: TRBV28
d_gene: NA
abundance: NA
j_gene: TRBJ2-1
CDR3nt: TGTGCCAGCAGTTTACAAGGGTGGATCAATGAGCAGTTCTTC
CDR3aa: CASSLQGWINEQFF

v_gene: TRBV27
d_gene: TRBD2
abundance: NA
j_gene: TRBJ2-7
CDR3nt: TGTGCCAGCAGTTTACTGCCCCCTAGCGGGAGGGGAGCCTACGAGCAGTACTTC
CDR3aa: CASSLLPPSGRGAYEQYF

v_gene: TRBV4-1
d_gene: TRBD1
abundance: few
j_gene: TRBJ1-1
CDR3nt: TGCGCCAGCAGCCAAGGCACAGGGGACACTGAAGCTTTCTTT
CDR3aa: CASSQGTGDTEAFF

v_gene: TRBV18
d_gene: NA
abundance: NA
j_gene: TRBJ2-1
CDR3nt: TGTGCCAGCTCACCACCAGGGACCCCCTACAATGAGCAGTTCTTC
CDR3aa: CASSPPGTPYNEQFF

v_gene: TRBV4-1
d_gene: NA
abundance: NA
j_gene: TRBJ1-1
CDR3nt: TGCGCCAGCAGCCAAGCTGGCGCTGAAGCTTTCTTT
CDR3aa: CASSQAGAEAFF

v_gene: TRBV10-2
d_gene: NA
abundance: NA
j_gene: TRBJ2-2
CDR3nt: TGCGCCAGCAGTGGCCGACAGGTCTACACCGGGGAGCTGTTTTTT
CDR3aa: CASSGRQVYTGELFF

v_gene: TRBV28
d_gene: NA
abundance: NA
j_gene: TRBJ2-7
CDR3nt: TGTGCCACCCGGGGGGACAGTCCTTACGAGCAGTACTTC
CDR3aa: CATRGDSPYEQYF

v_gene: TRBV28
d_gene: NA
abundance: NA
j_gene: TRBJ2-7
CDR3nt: TGTGCCAGCAGTTTCTTGACAGGTCTCGAGCAGTACTTC
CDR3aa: CASSFLTGLEQYF

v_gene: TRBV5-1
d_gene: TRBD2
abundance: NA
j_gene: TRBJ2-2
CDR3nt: TGCGCCAGCAGCAGAATACTGGGACTAGCGGTTCACGGGGAGCTGTTTTTT
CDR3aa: CASSRILGLAVHGELFF

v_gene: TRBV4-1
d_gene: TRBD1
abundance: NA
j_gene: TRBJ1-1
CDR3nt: TGCGCCAGCAGCCAACCGACAGGGAGGACTGAAGCTTTCTTT
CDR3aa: CASSQPTGRTEAFF

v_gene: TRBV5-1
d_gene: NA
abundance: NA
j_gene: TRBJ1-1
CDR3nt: TGCGCCAGCAGCTTGGCCAATGGGGCCACTGAAGCTTTCTTT
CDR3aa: CASSLANGATEAFF

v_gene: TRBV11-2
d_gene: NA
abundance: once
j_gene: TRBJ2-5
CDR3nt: TGTGCCAGCAGCACCGTTAGTGGTGGGACCCAGTACTTC
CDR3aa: CASSTVSGGTQYF

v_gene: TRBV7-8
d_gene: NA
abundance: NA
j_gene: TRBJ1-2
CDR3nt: TGTGCCAGCAGCCTGAGGGTGACAGAGTTAGGTGGCTACACCTTC
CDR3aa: CASSLRVTELGGYTF

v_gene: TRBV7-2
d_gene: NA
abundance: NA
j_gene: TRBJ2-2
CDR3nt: TGTGCCAGCAGCCCGCGGATCAACACCGGGGAGCTGTTTTTT
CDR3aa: CASSPRINTGELFF

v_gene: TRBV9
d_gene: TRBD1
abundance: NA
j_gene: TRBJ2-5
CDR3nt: TGTGCCAGCAGCCTACAGGGGATAGGAGAGACCCAGTACTTC
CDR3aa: CASSLQGIGETQYF

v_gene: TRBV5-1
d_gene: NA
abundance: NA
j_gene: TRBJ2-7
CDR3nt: TGCGCCAGCAGCTTGGCTCCCGACTCGTCCTACGAGCAGTACTTC
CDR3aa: CASSLAPDSSYEQYF

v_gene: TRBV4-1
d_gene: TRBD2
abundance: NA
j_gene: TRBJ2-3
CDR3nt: TGCGCCAGCAGCCAAGATTTGGGCCCCAGGGAGGGCCGTTTAGATACGCAGTATTTT
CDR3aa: CASSQDLGPREGRLDTQYF

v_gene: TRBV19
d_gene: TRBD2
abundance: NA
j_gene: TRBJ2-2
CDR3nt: TGTGCCAGTAGTGGCGGGAGGTACACCGGGGAGCTGTTTTTT
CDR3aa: CASSGGRYTGELFF

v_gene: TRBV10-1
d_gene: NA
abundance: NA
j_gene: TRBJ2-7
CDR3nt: TGCGCCAGCAGCCCCTGGTCGAGGGGAAGCTCCTACGAGCAGTACTTC
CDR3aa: CASSPWSRGSSYEQYF

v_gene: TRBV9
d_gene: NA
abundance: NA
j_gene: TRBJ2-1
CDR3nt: TGTGCCAGCAGCGTAGAGGCCAGATCGGCCTACAATGAGCAGTTCTTC
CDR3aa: CASSVEARSAYNEQFF